This TCR beta chain was found in a study of shared clonotypes between healthy human individuals. The length of the CDR3 is 14 residues. Trimming took 3 bases from V and 2 from J, leaving 11 bases between them. Germline V CDR1 and CDR2: MGHRA, YSYEKL. Clones were read by immunoSEQ multiplex PCR, and TCRdb kept only the in-frame ones, dropping some. Here the sample spans over 300,000 clones, around 87% being singletons. The clonotype was recovered from a man aged 18 to 29 in good health. Sequencing input: memory CD8+ T cells sorted from blood. Subset meaning: CD45RO+ cells pooled with CCR7-negative TemRA cells. The chain joins TRBV4-1 to TRBJ2-7; weak D call: TRBD2 (6 bases). CDR3 nucleotide sequence: TGCGCCAGCAGCCAGGGAGGCCAAACCTACGAGCAGTACTTC. Its protein product is CASSQGGQTYEQYF.